The rows below give T cell receptor beta chains drawn from one sample of a study of vaccination and CD4 T cells after COVID-19. TCRdb fed the PCR reads into MiXCR, producing one record per CDR3 protein. The sample lists about 17,000 distinct CDR3 sequences, around 29% occurring once. Their target antigens are unknown. Sequenced input: cultured CD4+ T cells from blood. Receptors originate from a human donor with COVID-19. CDR3s include the opening cysteine and the closing phenylalanine or tryptophan. Fields, in order: V gene, J gene, CDR3 protein.

v_call: TRBV11-3
j_call: TRBJ1-4
cdr3_aa: CASSLDHGVATNEKLFF

v_call: TRBV20-1
j_call: TRBJ1-5
cdr3_aa: CSAWRGTGGTGNQPQHF

v_call: TRBV27
j_call: TRBJ2-6
cdr3_aa: CASSFSRTGGANVLTF

v_call: TRBV5-1
j_call: TRBJ2-7
cdr3_aa: CASSHEGGTNEQYF

v_call: TRBV7-3
j_call: TRBJ1-5
cdr3_aa: CASSQGRNQPQHF

v_call: TRBV6-1
j_call: TRBJ2-3
cdr3_aa: CASSEQGPGPTDTQYF

v_call: TRBV6-1
j_call: TRBJ1-5
cdr3_aa: CASSSDSYSNQPQHF

v_call: TRBV5-4
j_call: TRBJ2-2
cdr3_aa: CASSAARSGGSNTGELFF

v_call: TRBV7-2
j_call: TRBJ2-4
cdr3_aa: CASSLQSGTGSQYF

v_call: TRBV11-2
j_call: TRBJ2-6
cdr3_aa: CASSPDRASGANVLTF

v_call: TRBV6-2/TRBV6-3
j_call: TRBJ1-2
cdr3_aa: CASSSTYGYTF

v_call: TRBV20-1
j_call: TRBJ2-7
cdr3_aa: CSARSPGEQYF

v_call: TRBV20-1
j_call: TRBJ1-5
cdr3_aa: CSATRSTGGLGNQPQHF

v_call: TRBV10-2
j_call: TRBJ1-2
cdr3_aa: CASSESPNYGYTF

v_call: TRBV27
j_call: TRBJ1-6
cdr3_aa: CASSLRQGVRNSPLHF

v_call: TRBV11-1
j_call: TRBJ2-6
cdr3_aa: CASSAGTAYSGANVLTF

v_call: TRBV12-3/TRBV12-4
j_call: TRBJ2-3
cdr3_aa: CASKTTGIPDTQYF

v_call: TRBV7-9
j_call: TRBJ1-2
cdr3_aa: CASSPGFIYGYTF

v_call: TRBV20-1
j_call: TRBJ1-5
cdr3_aa: CSARTGLSNQPQHF

v_call: TRBV29-1
j_call: TRBJ2-5
cdr3_aa: CSGMRDRGLVDQYF

v_call: TRBV27
j_call: TRBJ2-3
cdr3_aa: CASSFLADTQYF

v_call: TRBV9
j_call: TRBJ1-4
cdr3_aa: CASSVDGTSLNEKLFF

v_call: TRBV28
j_call: TRBJ2-2
cdr3_aa: CASSSFLSPGNSGTGELFF

v_call: TRBV14
j_call: TRBJ1-5
cdr3_aa: CASSQVGDREGNQPQHF

v_call: TRBV15
j_call: TRBJ2-1
cdr3_aa: CATSRSGGGPYNEQFF

v_call: TRBV12-3/TRBV12-4
j_call: TRBJ1-2
cdr3_aa: CASSLTIYGYTF

v_call: TRBV5-4
j_call: TRBJ2-3
cdr3_aa: CASSLKTTDTQYF

v_call: TRBV19
j_call: TRBJ2-5
cdr3_aa: CASSIRDVQETQYF

v_call: TRBV28
j_call: TRBJ2-7
cdr3_aa: CASTFWGASYEQYF

v_call: TRBV24-1
j_call: TRBJ2-2
cdr3_aa: CATSGTGELFF

v_call: TRBV19
j_call: TRBJ1-1
cdr3_aa: CASSIFGGGQMNTEAFF

v_call: TRBV7-6
j_call: TRBJ2-5
cdr3_aa: CASSLGPYQETQYF

v_call: TRBV7-2
j_call: TRBJ2-5
cdr3_aa: CASGRGRLQETQYF

v_call: TRBV4-2
j_call: TRBJ2-5
cdr3_aa: CASSQAGVETQYF

v_call: TRBV10-3
j_call: TRBJ2-3
cdr3_aa: CAISAYRTRTDTQYF

v_call: TRBV6-5
j_call: TRBJ1-2
cdr3_aa: CASSYGNYGYTF

v_call: TRBV27
j_call: TRBJ2-2
cdr3_aa: CATKKELVAGELFF

v_call: TRBV6-1
j_call: TRBJ1-6
cdr3_aa: CASSTGLQNNSPLHF

v_call: TRBV11-3
j_call: TRBJ2-7
cdr3_aa: CASSRDGYEQYF

v_call: TRBV14
j_call: TRBJ2-2
cdr3_aa: CASSRGTGLGTGELFF

v_call: TRBV5-4
j_call: TRBJ2-6
cdr3_aa: CASSLIPGANVLTF

v_call: TRBV27
j_call: TRBJ1-1
cdr3_aa: CASSLGGYGEAFF

v_call: TRBV30
j_call: TRBJ2-3
cdr3_aa: CAWTPTADTQYF

v_call: TRBV20-1
j_call: TRBJ2-3
cdr3_aa: CSARDRLADTQYF

v_call: TRBV6-1
j_call: TRBJ1-5
cdr3_aa: CASRGDRSNQPQHF

v_call: TRBV27
j_call: TRBJ2-6
cdr3_aa: CASSLEWRAGANVLTF

v_call: TRBV11-3
j_call: TRBJ1-2
cdr3_aa: CASSLGPDRGNYGYTF

v_call: TRBV28
j_call: TRBJ2-2
cdr3_aa: CASSFTGELFF

v_call: TRBV10-2
j_call: TRBJ1-1
cdr3_aa: CASSESRGTEAFF

v_call: TRBV7-9
j_call: TRBJ2-4
cdr3_aa: CASSLDLSWRGVAKNIQYF

v_call: TRBV20-1
j_call: TRBJ2-2
cdr3_aa: CSASGTSNTGELFF

v_call: TRBV30
j_call: TRBJ1-3
cdr3_aa: CAWRGREHGNTIYF